One T cell receptor beta chain is described in this entry. This sample stems from a study of blood T cell repertoires in COVID-19. Across the study: The United States, Italy and Spain were the sources of the acute and convalescent COVID-19 samples.

Trimming shortened V by 5 bases and J by 7 bases, and 18 bases separated the two germline ends. From germline, CDR1 is SEHNR and CDR2 FQNEAQ (reference sequence). This CDR3 comprises 16 residues. The assay was immunoSEQ multiplex PCR, and TCRdb's table has in-frame clones only and misses some. The sample records under 200,000 clones, roughly 85% being singletons. The chain links TRBV7-9 to TRBJ1-6; D is uncertain. Sequencing input: PBMCs or T cells enriched from blood (not recorded which). The clonotype comes from a man in his fifties or sixties who had recovered from COVID-19. The DNA for the CDR3 is TGTGCCAGCAGCCTACATCGGAGGTCGGGGAATTCACCCCTCCACTTT. This encodes CASSLHRRSGNSPLHF.